This TCR beta chain was obtained from a study of regulatory T cells in long-lasting Graves disease. Study-level information: A definition of persistent Graves' disease required over 5 years of antithyroid drugs plus positive TSH receptor antibodies. Study-level results: New patients shared fewer public clonotypes (roughly 910) than persistent patients did (roughly 2,500). Persistent disease preferred TRBV28, TRBJ1-2 and TRBJ2-5. Only peripheral blood was studied, not thyroid tissue.

As concerns this clonotype: As yet, its antigen is unknown.

Germline V CDR1 and CDR2: SGHDN, FVKESK. V trimming: 4 bases; J trimming: 4 bases; junction bases outside the gene matches: 11. The CDR3 contains 17 residues. Time point: persistent/refractory GD, antithyroid drugs over 5 years with positive TRAb. From RNA extracted from PBMCs, the TCR library was made. TCR beta libraries were built with iRepertoire HTBI primers and Arm-PCR of CDR3 regions. A single record per CDR3 protein comes from TCRdb applying MiXCR to the multiplex PCR reads. The sample carries some 370,000 distinct CDR3 sequences, less than 25% recorded once. The chain couples TRBV14 to TRBJ1-2, with 11 bases identical to TRBD1. The TCR comes from a female donor with Graves disease. This specimen was peripheral blood mononuclear cells (PBMCs), taken when the disease was refractory, from a patient treated with antithyroid drugs. CDR3 in DNA: TGTGCCAGCAGCCCCGGGACAGGGGGAAGAACGGGCTATGGCTACACCTTC. Protein product: CASSPGTGGRTGYGYTF.